Detailed here is one TCR beta chain. This entry belongs to a study of T cells in localized non-small cell lung cancer. CDR3 size: 18 residues. The germline gives CDR1 SNHLY, CDR2 FYNNEI. J was trimmed by 5 bases and V by 1 base; bases with no gene match: 13. Libraries were prepared by immunoSEQ multiplex PCR; TCRdb keeps only in-frame clonotypes and omits some of them. The sample carries 32,000 or so clones, about nine tenths recorded once. Sample: peripheral blood, taken before any cancer treatment. This TCR derives from a man between 35 and 75 years old with stage I lung adenocarcinoma. The V gene is TRBV2, the J gene TRBJ2-5; TRBD2 agrees at 10 bases. CDR3: CASSEGKRGGWYGETQYF. Written as DNA, the CDR3 is TGTGCCAGCAGTGAAGGAAAGCGGGGGGGCTGGTATGGGGAGACCCAGTACTTC.